This record covers a single T cell receptor beta chain. Its antigen is not known. These data come from a study of T cells expressing NK-cell markers. Study-wide background: Researchers got TCR beta repertoires out of sorted CD3+CD56+NKG2C+, CD3+CD56+NKG2C- and CD3+CD56-NKG2C+ T cells.

UMI-tagged 5'RACE template switching yielded the TCR beta cDNA. TCRdb re-called the 5' RACE reads and catalogs CDR3 proteins one per entry, DNA excluded. This sample's clone table lists 150,000 to 180,000 distinct CDR3 sequences. Study findings and constraints: Several of the donors also had these clonotypes leading their CD3+CD56-NKG2C+ fraction.

The germline gives CDR1 MNHEY, CDR2 SMNVEV (reference sequence). The CDR3 extends over 15 amino acids. This receptor was obtained from a woman between 50 and 59 years old in good health. Sequencing was done on a sample of blood T cells: a sorted CD56 or NKG2C T cell subset, CD4+ or CD8+ T cells, or bulk PBMC T cells (not recorded which). V is TRBV27 and J is TRBJ2-1; the D call from TCRdb, TRBD1, cannot be confirmed without DNA. CDR3 sequence: CASGLGQGADNEQFF.